The 10 T cell receptor beta chains below were found in one sample sequenced in a study of blood T cell repertoires in COVID-19. Sequenced by immunoSEQ multiplex PCR; TCRdb stores in-frame clones only, minus some. Altogether 140,000 to 150,000 clones are present, about four fifths being singletons, with the ten largest covering 3.5%. Sequenced sample: peripheral blood. The receptors derive from a man in his 70s who had recovered from COVID-19.

The gene calls are TRBV7-2 and TRBJ2-5; 8 positions agree with TRBD2. V trimming: 4 bases; J trimming: 1 base; junction bases outside the gene matches: 2. Germline V gene lookup returns CDR1 SGHTA and CDR2 FQGNSA. The CDR3 covers 14 residues. The CDR3 DNA reads TGTGCCAGCAGCTATAGCGGGACCCAAGAGACCCAGTACTTC. Amino acids: CASSYSGTQETQYF. Supplemented by reference TRBV7-2 and TRBJ2-5, the full variable domain reads GAGVSQSPSNKVTEKGKDVELRCDPISGHTALYWYRQSLGQGLEFLIYFQGNSAPDKSGLPSDRFSAERTGGSVSTLTIQRTQQEDSAVYLCASSYSGTQETQYFGPGTRLLVL.

V is TRBV12-5 and J is TRBJ2-2, with 7 bases identical to TRBD2. Trimming took 2 bases from V and 4 from J; bases not matched to a gene: 7. CDR1 is LGHNT and CDR2 is FRNRAP in the germline V gene. The CDR3 is 16 residues long. This CDR3 is CASGLLRWGGTGELFF. CDR3 in DNA: TGTGCTAGTGGTTTGTTACGGTGGGGGGGCACCGGGGAGCTGTTTTTT.

The chain combines TRBV28 with TRBJ1-6; the match to TRBD1 covers 8 bases. Germline V lookup: CDR1 MDHEN, CDR2 SYDVKM. V was pared by 10 bases and J by 0 bases, with 5 bases of the junction left unmatched. The CDR3 consists of 15 residues. DNA for the CDR3: TGTGCCACCCGACAGGGGAGCTCCTATAATTCACCCCTCCACTTT. Protein sequence: CATRQGSSYNSPLHF.

In this sample, this clone turned up a few times. The V and J genes are TRBV20-1 and TRBJ2-4; possible D gene TRBD2, 7 bases. Trimming removed 5 bases at V and 9 bases at J, with 11 bases between. The CDR3 is 11 residues long. Germline CDR1 is DFQATT and CDR2 is SNEGSKA (reference sequence). The CDR3: CSAQRGGIQYF. The CDR3 region has the DNA TGCAGTGCTCAGAGGGGGGGCATTCAGTACTTC.

This chain uses TRBV5-1 with TRBJ2-1; 8 bases align to TRBD2. Germline assignment: CDR1 SGHRS and CDR2 YFSETQ. Trimming cost V 4 bases and J 8 bases; bases outside gene matches: 20. CDR3 size: 18 residues. The CDR3 region has the DNA TGCGCCAGCAGCCGGGAGGGAAGAGCGGGAAACAAGGAAGATGAGCAGTTCTTC. This encodes CASSREGRAGNKEDEQFF.

The V gene is TRBV27, the J gene TRBJ2-1, with 16 bases that match TRBD2. V trimming: 4 bases; J trimming: 1 base; junction bases outside the gene matches: 7. Germline V CDR1 and CDR2: MNHEY, SMNVEV (reference sequence). The CDR3 runs to 19 residues. The CDR3: CASSYQGLAGGGSYNEQFF. In DNA form, the CDR3 reads TGTGCCAGCAGTTACCAGGGACTAGCGGGAGGGGGGTCCTACAATGAGCAGTTCTTC.

This chain connects TRBV29-1 to TRBJ2-5; weak D call: TRBD2 (5 bases). This CDR3 spans 13 amino acids. Germline CDR1 and CDR2: SQVTM and ANQGSEA. The V and J ends lost 5 bases and 5 bases respectively, with 15 bases between them. In DNA form, the CDR3 reads TGCAGCGTTAGCGGTTTTCAAGGGGAGACCCAGTACTTC. Residues: CSVSGFQGETQYF.

This sequence joins TRBV2 and TRBJ1-2; no reliable D call. Germline CDR1 SNHLY, CDR2 FYNNEI. The CDR3 spans 12 residues. Trimming took 7 bases from V and 4 from J, leaving 10 bases between them. CDR3 DNA sequence: TGTGCCAGCACGAGGGAGGGCTATGGCTACACCTTC. This sequence encodes CASTREGYGYTF.

This clone was counted a few times. CDR3 DNA: TGTGCCAGCACCTTAGGGGGTAACACCGGGGAGCTGTTTTTT. Its protein product is CASTLGGNTGELFF. This chain links TRBV28 with TRBJ2-2; TRBD1 is a possible D gene (6 bases). Trimming stripped 7 bases from V and 2 bases from J, with 11 bases between. The CDR3 loop spans 14 amino acids. Germline loops: CDR1 MDHEN, CDR2 SYDVKM.

This sequence joins TRBV2 and TRBJ2-5; 8 bases are shared with TRBD1. The CDR3 contains 12 residues. In germline, CDR1 is SNHLY, CDR2 FYNNEI. V dropped 8 bases and J dropped 7; count of bases not matched to a gene: 6. Here the CDR3 DNA reads TGTGCCAGCGACACGGGGACAGGGACCCAGTACTTC. Translated: CASDTGTGTQYF.